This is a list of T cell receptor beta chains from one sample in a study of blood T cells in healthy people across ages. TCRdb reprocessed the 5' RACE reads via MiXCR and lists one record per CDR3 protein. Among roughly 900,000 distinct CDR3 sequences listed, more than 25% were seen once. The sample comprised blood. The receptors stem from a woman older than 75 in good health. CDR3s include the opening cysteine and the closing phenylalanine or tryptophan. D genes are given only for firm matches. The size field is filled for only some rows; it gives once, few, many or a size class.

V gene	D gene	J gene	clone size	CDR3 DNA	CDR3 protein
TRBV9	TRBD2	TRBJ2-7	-	TGTGCCAGCAGTTCTAGGACTAGCGGGGCTTACAATGAGCAGTACTTC	CASSSRTSGAYNEQYF
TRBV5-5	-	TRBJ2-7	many	TGTGCCAGCAGCTTGGGAGGGGGGCAAACCTACGAGCAGTACTTC	CASSLGGGQTYEQYF
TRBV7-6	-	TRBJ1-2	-	TGTGCCAGCAGCCAAGATTCCGGGAGCTATGGCTACACCTTC	CASSQDSGSYGYTF
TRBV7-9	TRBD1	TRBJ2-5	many	TGTGCCAGCAGTTCCGGGACAGGAGTGAAGACCCAGTACTTC	CASSSGTGVKTQYF
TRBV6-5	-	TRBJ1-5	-	TGTGCCAGCAGTTACGACGGGTCCCCTGGACAGCCCCAGCATTTT	CASSYDGSPGQPQHF
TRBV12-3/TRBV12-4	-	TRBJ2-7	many	TGTGCCAGCTCACGAGAGGGCGTCTCCTACGAGCAGTACTTC	CASSREGVSYEQYF
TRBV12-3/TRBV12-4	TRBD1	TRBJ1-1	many	TGTGCCAGCCGAAGAGGGGGACAGGCGAACACTGAAGCTTTCTTT	CASRRGGQANTEAFF
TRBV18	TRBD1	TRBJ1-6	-	TGTGCCAGCTCACCACTGACAGGGGATAATTCACCCCTCCACTTT	CASSPLTGDNSPLHF
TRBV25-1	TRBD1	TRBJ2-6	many	TGTGCCAGCAGTCCACGACAGGGTATATTCTCTGGGGCCAACGTCCTGACTTTC	CASSPRQGIFSGANVLTF
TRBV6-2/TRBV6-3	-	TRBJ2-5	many	TGTGCCAGCAGTTACTCGCCCAGGGAGACCCAGTACTTC	CASSYSPRETQYF
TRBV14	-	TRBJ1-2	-	TGTGCCAGCAGCCAAGATGTCAGCTATGGCTACACCTTC	CASSQDVSYGYTF
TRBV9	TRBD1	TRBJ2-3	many	TGTGCCAGCAGCGTCTACGACAGGGGGGCCACAGATACGCAGTATTTT	CASSVYDRGATDTQYF
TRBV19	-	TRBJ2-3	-	TGTGCCAGTAGTAGGACCTTTATCACAGATACGCAGTATTTT	CASSRTFITDTQYF
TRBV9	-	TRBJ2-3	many	TGTGCCAGCAGCGTAAATGATCCGGATGACGATACGCAGTATTTT	CASSVNDPDDDTQYF
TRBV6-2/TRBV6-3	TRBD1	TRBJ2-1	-	TGTGCCAGCAGCTACAGGGGTTATGAGCAGTTCTTC	CASSYRGYEQFF
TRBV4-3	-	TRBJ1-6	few	TGCGCCAGCAGCCAAGATGCTGTGAGGCATTCACCCCTCCACTTT	CASSQDAVRHSPLHF
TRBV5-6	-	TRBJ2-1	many	TGTGCCAGCAGCTTGGCCCCTCAGCTGTGGTACTCCTACAATGAGCAGTTCTTC	CASSLAPQLWYSYNEQFF
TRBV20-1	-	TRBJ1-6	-	TGCAGTGCTAGAGCTCCCAGGGCGAGGATCGAATCACCCCTCCACTTT	CSARAPRARIESPLHF
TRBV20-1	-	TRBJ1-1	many	TGCAGTGCCGAACGCACAGCCTGGCGGACTGAAGCTTTCTTT	CSAERTAWRTEAFF
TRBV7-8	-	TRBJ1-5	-	TGTGCCAGCAGCGCGTGGACAGACGATAGCAATCAGCCCCAGCATTTT	CASSAWTDDSNQPQHF
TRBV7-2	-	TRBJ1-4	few	TGTGCCAGCAGCCGCGCGACCTGGCCCCCCGAAAAACTGTTTTTT	CASSRATWPPEKLFF
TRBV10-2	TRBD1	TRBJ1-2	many	TGCGCCAGCACAGGGGGACACTACTACACCTTC	CASTGGHYYTF
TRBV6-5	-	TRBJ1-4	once	TGTGCCAGCAGTTACGGGTGGGGGGGATCCGAAAAACGGTTTTTT	CASSYGWGGSEKRFF
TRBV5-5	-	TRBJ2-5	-	TGTGCCAGCACCGGGGTCCCCAGGGACGGAGAGACCCAGTACTTC	CASTGVPRDGETQYF
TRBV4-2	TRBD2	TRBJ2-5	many	TGTGCCAGCAGCCAAGTTGGGGGCGGGGGGGCCACAGAGACCCAGTACTTC	CASSQVGGGGATETQYF
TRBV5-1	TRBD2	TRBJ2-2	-	TGCGCCAGCAGCCTAACGGGACTAGTAACCGGGGAGCTGTTTTTT	CASSLTGLVTGELFF
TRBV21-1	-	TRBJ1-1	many	TGTGCCAGCAGCAACCCCGGGGTCTTGAACACTGAAGCTTTCTTT	CASSNPGVLNTEAFF
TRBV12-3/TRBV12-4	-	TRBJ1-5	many	TGTGCCAGCAGGAAAGGGGCGCAGGGTCAGCCCCAGCATTTT	CASRKGAQGQPQHF
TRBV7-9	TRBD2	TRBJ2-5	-	TGTGCCACGAGAGGAGCGGGATCCCACAATGAGCAGTACTTC	CATRGAGSHNEQYF